Each of the 9 T cell receptor beta chains below was sequenced from the same sample in a study of blood T cell repertoires in COVID-19. Assay used: immunoSEQ multiplex PCR; TCRdb lists only in-frame clones, some missing. The table includes about 200,000 clones, 75% to 85% detected once. The sample taken for sequencing was peripheral blood. The receptors come from a woman aged 40-49 years with COVID-19, enrolled during active disease.

The V call is TRBV9, the J call TRBJ2-2; TRBD1 is a possible D gene (5 bases). Trimming removed 0 bases at V and 4 bases at J, with 13 bases between. In germline, CDR1 is SGDLS, CDR2 YYNGEE. This CDR3 region has 16 residues. This CDR3 is CASSVAGWGPTGELFF. Here the CDR3 DNA reads TGTGCCAGCAGCGTAGCTGGGTGGGGCCCCACCGGGGAGCTGTTTTTT.

This clone showed up just a few times. The chain carries TRBV6-5 and TRBJ2-7; D might be TRBD2 (7 bases). The CDR3 is made up of 16 amino acids. CDR1 and CDR2 (germline): MNHEY, SVGAGI. V gave up 0 bases and J gave up 0 bases, with 12 bases separating them. The CDR3 protein is CASSYSMGGGSYEQYF. The CDR3 DNA reads TGTGCCAGCAGTTACTCGATGGGAGGGGGCTCCTACGAGCAGTACTTC.

V and J are TRBV11-2 and TRBJ2-5; 9 bases agree with TRBD1. CDR1 SGHAT and CDR2 FQNNGV come from the germline V gene. Trimming removed 4 bases from V and 7 bases from J; junction bases left unmatched: 10. The CDR3 is 15 amino acids. CDR3 protein: CASSSDRGLRVTQYF. The CDR3 DNA follows: TGTGCCAGCAGCTCGGACAGGGGTCTCAGGGTGACCCAGTACTTC. Drawing the rest from reference TRBV11-2 and TRBJ2-5, the complete variable domain is EAGVAQSPRYKIIEKRQSVAFWCNPISGHATLYWYQQILGQGPKLLIQFQNNGVVDDSQLPKDRFSAERLKGVDSTLKIQPAKLEDSAVYLCASSSDRGLRVTQYFGPGTRLLVL.

This chain connects TRBV3-1 (or the pseudogene TRBV3-2) to TRBJ1-2; the D gene is possibly TRBD1 (5 bases). Germline V gene lookup returns CDR1 LGHDT and CDR2 YNNKEL (reference sequence). V dropped 0 bases and J dropped 4 bases, with 12 bases sitting between them. The CDR3 covers 15 residues. The CDR3 sequence: CASSQEGRGSYGYTF. Here the CDR3 DNA reads TGTGCCAGCAGCCAAGAGGGGCGGGGCTCCTATGGCTACACCTTC.

The V gene is TRBV10-2, the J gene TRBJ1-1; D remains ambiguous. The germline CDR1 and CDR2 sequences are WSHSY and SAAADI. This CDR3 is 14 amino acids long. V was trimmed by 4 bases and J by 1 base, leaving 10 bases between them. The CDR3 loop reads CASSGQNTNTEAFF. For the CDR3, the DNA is TGCGCCAGCAGTGGCCAGAACACGAACACTGAAGCTTTCTTT.

The V gene is TRBV14, the J gene TRBJ2-7; D not certain. CDR1 is SGHDN, CDR2 FVKESK, per germline. The CDR3 spans 15 residues. Trimming pared 3 bases from V and 1 base from J, leaving 13 bases between. The CDR3 sequence: CASSHAEARSYEQYF. CDR3 coding DNA: TGTGCCAGCAGCCATGCAGAGGCGCGGTCCTACGAGCAGTACTTC.

J is TRBJ2-1 and V is TRBV9, with D possibly being TRBD1 (5 bases). Trimming left V 2 bases short and J 7 bases short, with 22 bases between. Germline V lookup: CDR1 SGDLS, CDR2 YYNGEE. The CDR3 length is 17 residues. CDR3 residues: CASSVVQVNTVGNEQFF. The CDR3 DNA reads as TGTGCCAGCAGCGTCGTACAGGTAAATACCGTCGGTAATGAGCAGTTCTTC. Based on the CDR3 plus reference TRBV9 and TRBJ2-1, the full variable domain is DSGVTQTPKHLITATGQRVTLRCSPRSGDLSVYWYQQSLDQGLQFLIQYYNGEERAKGNILERFSAQQFPDLHSELNLSSLELGDSALYFCASSVVQVNTVGNEQFFGPGTRLTVL.

This chain connects TRBV19 to TRBJ2-2; TRBD2 is a possible D gene (6 bases). The CDR3 contains 14 residues. Germline assignment: CDR1 LNHDA and CDR2 SQIVND (reference sequence). The ends were cut back, 4 bases at V and 4 bases at J, with 10 bases in the middle. In DNA form, the CDR3 reads TGTGCCAGTAGTAGCGGGACGGGCACCGGGGAGCTGTTTTTT. Its protein product is CASSSGTGTGELFF.

This chain connects TRBV11-2 to TRBJ2-3; D is ambiguous. The CDR3 sequence is 14 residues long. Trimming removed 1 base from V and 3 bases from J, with 8 bases in between. In germline, CDR1 is SGHAT, CDR2 FQNNGV. The CDR3 DNA follows: TGTGCCAGCAGCTTAGGCGTTCTAACAGATACGCAGTATTTT. Protein product: CASSLGVLTDTQYF.